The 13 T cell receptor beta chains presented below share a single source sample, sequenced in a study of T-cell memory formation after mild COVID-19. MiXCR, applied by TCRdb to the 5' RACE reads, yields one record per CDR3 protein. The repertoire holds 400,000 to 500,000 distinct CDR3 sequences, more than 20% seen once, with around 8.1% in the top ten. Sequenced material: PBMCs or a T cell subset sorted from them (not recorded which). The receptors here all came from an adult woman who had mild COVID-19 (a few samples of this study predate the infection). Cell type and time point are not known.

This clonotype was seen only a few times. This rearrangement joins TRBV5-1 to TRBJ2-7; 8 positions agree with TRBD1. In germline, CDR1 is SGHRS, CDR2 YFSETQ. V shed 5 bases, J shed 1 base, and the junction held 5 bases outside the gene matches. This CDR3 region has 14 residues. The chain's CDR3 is CASRNRQGSYEQYF. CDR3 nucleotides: TGCGCCAGCAGAAATAGACAGGGGTCCTACGAGCAGTACTTC.

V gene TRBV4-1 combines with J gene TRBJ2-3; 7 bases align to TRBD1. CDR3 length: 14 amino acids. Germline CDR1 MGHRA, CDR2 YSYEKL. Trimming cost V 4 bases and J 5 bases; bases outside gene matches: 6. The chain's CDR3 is CASSLFGQEDTQYF. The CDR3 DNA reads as TGCGCCAGCAGCCTATTTGGACAGGAAGATACGCAGTATTTT.

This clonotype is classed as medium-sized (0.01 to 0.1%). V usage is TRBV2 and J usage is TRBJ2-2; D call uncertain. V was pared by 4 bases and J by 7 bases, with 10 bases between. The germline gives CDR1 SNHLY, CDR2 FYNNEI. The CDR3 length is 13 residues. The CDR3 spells CASSARVVGELFF. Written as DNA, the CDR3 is TGTGCCAGCAGTGCCCGGGTTGTCGGGGAGCTGTTTTTT.

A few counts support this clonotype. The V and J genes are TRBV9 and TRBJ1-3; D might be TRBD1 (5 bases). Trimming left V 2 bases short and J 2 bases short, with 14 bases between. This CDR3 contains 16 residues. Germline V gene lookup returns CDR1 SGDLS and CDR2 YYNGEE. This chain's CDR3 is CASSVQGEGPGNTIYF. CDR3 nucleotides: TGTGCCAGCAGCGTCCAGGGTGAAGGTCCTGGAAACACCATATATTTT.

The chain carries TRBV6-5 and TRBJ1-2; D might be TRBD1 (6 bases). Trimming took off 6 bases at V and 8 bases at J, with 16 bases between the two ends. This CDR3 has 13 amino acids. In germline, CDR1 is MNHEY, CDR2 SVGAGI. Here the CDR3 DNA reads TGTGCCAGCAGCCCCCGGGACACGGGCGGCTACACCTTC. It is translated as CASSPRDTGGYTF.

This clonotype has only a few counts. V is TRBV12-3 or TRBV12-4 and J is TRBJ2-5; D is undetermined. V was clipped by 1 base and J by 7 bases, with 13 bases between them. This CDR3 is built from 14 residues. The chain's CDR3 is CASSLVLALGTQYF. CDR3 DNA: TGTGCCAGCAGTTTAGTTTTGGCCCTCGGGACCCAGTACTTC.

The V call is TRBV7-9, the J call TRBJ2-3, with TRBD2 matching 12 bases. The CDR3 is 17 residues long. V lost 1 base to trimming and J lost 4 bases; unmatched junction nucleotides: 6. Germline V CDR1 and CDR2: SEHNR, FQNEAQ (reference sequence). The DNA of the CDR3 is TGTGCCAGCAGCTTAGAATCTCTAGCGGGAGGGGCAGATACGCAGTATTTT. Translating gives CASSLESLAGGADTQYF.

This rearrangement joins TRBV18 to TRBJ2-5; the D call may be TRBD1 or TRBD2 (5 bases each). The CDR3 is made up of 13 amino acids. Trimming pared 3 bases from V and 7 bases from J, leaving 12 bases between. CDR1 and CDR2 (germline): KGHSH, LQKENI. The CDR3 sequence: CASSPKERGTQYF. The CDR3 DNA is TGTGCCAGCTCACCGAAAGAGAGGGGGACCCAGTACTTC.

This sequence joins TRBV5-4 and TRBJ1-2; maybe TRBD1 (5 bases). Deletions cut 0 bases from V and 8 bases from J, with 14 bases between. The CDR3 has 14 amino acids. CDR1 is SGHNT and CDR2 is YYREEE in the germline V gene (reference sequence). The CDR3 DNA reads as TGTGCCAGCAGCTTGGAAGTCGTTCGGGGGGGCTACACCTTC. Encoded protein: CASSLEVVRGGYTF.

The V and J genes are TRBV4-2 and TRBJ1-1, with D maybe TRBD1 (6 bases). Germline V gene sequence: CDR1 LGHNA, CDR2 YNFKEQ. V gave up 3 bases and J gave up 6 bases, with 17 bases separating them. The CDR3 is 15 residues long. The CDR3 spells CASSHGSGGGSEAFF. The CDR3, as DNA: TGTGCCAGCAGCCATGGTTCGGGAGGGGGATCTGAAGCTTTCTTT.

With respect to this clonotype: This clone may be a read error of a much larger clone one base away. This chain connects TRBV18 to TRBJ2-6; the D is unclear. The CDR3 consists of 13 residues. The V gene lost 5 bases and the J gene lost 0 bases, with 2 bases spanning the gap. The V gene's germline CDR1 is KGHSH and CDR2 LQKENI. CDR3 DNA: TGTGCCAGCTCAACCTCTGGGGCCAACGTCCTGACTTTC. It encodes CASSTSGANVLTF.

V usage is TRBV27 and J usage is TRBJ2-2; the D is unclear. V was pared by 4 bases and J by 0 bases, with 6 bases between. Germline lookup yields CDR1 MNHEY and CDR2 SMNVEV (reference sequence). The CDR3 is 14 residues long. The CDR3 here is CASSWQANTGELFF. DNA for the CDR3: TGTGCCAGCAGTTGGCAGGCGAACACCGGGGAGCTGTTTTTT.

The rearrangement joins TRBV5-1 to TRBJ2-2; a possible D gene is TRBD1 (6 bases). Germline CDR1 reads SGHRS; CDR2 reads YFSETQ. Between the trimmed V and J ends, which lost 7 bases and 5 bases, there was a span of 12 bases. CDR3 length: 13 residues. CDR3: CASGGRETGELFF. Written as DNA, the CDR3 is TGCGCCAGCGGGGGCAGGGAGACCGGGGAGCTGTTTTTT.